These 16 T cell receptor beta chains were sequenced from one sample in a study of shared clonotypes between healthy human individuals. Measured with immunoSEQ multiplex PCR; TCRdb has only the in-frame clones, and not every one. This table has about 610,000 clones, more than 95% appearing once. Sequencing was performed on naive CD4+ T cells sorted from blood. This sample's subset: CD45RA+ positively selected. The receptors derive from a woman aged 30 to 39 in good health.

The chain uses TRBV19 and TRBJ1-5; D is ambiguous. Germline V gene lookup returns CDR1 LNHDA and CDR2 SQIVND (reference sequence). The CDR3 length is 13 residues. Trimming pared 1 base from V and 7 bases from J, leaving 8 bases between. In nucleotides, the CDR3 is TGTGCCAGTAGTATAGTGCCTGGCCAGCCCCAGCATTTT. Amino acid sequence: CASSIVPGQPQHF.

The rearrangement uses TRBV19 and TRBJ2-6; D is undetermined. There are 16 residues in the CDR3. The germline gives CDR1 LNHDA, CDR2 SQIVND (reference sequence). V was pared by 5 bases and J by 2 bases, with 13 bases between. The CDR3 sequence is CASSLLWAPGANVLTF. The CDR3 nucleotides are TGTGCCAGTAGTTTGTTGTGGGCGCCTGGGGCCAACGTCCTGACTTTC.

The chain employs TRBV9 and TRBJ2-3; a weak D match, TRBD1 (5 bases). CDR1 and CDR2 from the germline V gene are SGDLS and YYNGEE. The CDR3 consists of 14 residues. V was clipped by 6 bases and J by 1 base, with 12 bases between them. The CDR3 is CASTQGPGTDTQYF. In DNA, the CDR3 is TGTGCCAGCACCCAGGGCCCCGGCACAGATACGCAGTATTTT. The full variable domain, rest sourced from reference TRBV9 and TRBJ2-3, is DSGVTQTPKHLITATGQRVTLRCSPRSGDLSVYWYQQSLDQGLQFLIQYYNGEERAKGNILERFSAQQFPDLHSELNLSSLELGDSALYFCASTQGPGTDTQYFGPGTRLTVL.

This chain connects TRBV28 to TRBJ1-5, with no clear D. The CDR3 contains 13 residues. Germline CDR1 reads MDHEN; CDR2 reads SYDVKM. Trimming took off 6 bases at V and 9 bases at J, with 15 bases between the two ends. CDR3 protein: CASSPERARPQHF. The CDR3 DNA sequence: TGTGCCAGCAGCCCGGAGAGGGCGAGGCCCCAGCATTTT.

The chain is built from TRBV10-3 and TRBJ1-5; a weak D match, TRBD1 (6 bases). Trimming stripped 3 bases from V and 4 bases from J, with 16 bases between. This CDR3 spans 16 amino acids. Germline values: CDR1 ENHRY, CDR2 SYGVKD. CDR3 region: CAISELGPGQNQPQHF. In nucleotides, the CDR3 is TGTGCCATCAGTGAACTCGGCCCCGGACAGAATCAGCCCCAGCATTTT.

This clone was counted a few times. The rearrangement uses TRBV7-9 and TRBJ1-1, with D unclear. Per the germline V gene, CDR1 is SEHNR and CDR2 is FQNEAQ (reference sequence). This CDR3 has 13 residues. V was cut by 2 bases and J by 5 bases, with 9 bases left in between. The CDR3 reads CASSLKGGTEAFF. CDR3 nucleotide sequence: TGTGCCAGCAGCTTAAAGGGTGGGACTGAAGCTTTCTTT.

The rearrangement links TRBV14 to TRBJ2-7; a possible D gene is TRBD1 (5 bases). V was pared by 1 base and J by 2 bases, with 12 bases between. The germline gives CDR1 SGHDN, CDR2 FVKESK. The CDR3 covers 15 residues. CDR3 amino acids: CASSQVGLLTYEQYF. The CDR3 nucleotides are TGTGCCAGCAGCCAAGTGGGGCTCCTAACCTACGAGCAGTACTTC.

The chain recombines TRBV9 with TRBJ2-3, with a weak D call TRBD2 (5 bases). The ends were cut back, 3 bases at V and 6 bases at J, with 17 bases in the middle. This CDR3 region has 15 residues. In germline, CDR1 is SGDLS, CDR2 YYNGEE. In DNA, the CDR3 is TGTGCCAGCAGCGCCCGAGGGCAACTATTGGATACGCAGTATTTT. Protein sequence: CASSARGQLLDTQYF.

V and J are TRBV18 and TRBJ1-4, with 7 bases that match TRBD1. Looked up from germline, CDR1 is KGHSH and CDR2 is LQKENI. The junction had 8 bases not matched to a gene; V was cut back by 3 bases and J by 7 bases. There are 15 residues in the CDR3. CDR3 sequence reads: CASSPRQGVGEKLFF. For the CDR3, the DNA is TGTGCCAGCTCACCGAGACAGGGAGTCGGTGAAAAACTGTTTTTT.

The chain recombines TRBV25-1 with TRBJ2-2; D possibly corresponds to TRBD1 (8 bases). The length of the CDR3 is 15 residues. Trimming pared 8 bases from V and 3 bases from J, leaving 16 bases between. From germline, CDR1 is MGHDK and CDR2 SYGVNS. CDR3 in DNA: TGTGCCAGCCAGGGGGCTAGCGGCTACACCGGGGAGCTGTTTTTT. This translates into CASQGASGYTGELFF.

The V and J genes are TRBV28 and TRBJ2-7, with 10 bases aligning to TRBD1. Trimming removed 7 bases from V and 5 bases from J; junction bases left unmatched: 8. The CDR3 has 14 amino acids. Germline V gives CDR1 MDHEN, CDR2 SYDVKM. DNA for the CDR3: TGTGCCAGCATCTCGGGGGACAGGGGTCACGAGCAGTACTTC. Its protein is CASISGDRGHEQYF.

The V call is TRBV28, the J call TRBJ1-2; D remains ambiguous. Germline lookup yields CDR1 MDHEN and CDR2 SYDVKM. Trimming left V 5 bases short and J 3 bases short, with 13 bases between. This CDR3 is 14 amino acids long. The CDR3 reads CASSLPQRYYGYTF. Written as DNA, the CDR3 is TGTGCCAGCAGTCTACCTCAGAGATACTATGGCTACACCTTC.

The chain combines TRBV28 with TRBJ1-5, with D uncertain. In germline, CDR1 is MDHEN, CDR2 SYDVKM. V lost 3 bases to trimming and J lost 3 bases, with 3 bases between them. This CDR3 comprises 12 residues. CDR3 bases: TGTGCCAGCAGTTTTTACAATCAGCCCCAGCATTTT. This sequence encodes CASSFYNQPQHF.

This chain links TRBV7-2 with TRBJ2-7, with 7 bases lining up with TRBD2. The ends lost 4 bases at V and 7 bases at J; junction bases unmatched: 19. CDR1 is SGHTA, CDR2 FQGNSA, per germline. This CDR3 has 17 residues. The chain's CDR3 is CASSYDHGRGNVGEQYF. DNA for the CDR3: TGTGCCAGCAGCTACGACCACGGGCGGGGGAATGTAGGGGAGCAGTACTTC.

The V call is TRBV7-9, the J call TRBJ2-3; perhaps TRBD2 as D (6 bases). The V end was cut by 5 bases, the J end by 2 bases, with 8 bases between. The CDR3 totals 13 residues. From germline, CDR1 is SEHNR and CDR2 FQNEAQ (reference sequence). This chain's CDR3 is CASSRTTTDTQYF. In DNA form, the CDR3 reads TGTGCCAGCAGCCGGACTACCACAGATACGCAGTATTTT.

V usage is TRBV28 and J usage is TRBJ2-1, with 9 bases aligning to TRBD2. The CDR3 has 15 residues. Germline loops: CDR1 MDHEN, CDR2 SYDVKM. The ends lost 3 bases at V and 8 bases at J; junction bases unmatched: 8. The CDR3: CASSFMQGLADEQFF. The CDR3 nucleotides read TGTGCCAGCAGTTTTATGCAGGGACTAGCCGATGAGCAGTTCTTC.